This T cell receptor beta chain was obtained from a study of blood T cells in healthy people across ages. Study findings and constraints: When set beside aged donors, long-lived donors presented more naive CD4+ cells and higher diversity. Possibly, changes in expanded clonotypes were confounded because donor CMV status was unknown.

Alongside a J-beta primer mix, a sample-barcoded 5' primer served in a second PCR lasting roughly 6 to 12 cycles. One entry per CDR3 protein results from TCRdb running MiXCR on the 5' RACE reads. The repertoire includes 600,000 to 650,000 distinct CDR3 sequences, approximately 59% of them detected once, and 30% to 45% sits in the top ten. Comments on this clonotype: Its antigen remains unidentified.

The sequencing input was blood. This receptor was identified in a man aged 60-69 years in good health.

The CDR3 loop is CASSYSGGGGTDTQYF. CDR3 bases: TGTGCCAGCAGTTACTCGGGCGGGGGAGGCACAGATACGCAGTATTTT. The rearrangement uses TRBV6-6 and TRBJ2-3; 7 bases are shared with TRBD2. Germline V CDR1 and CDR2: MNHNY, SVGAGI (reference sequence). Trimming removed 0 bases from V and 1 base from J; junction bases left unmatched: 4. The CDR3 is 16 amino acids.